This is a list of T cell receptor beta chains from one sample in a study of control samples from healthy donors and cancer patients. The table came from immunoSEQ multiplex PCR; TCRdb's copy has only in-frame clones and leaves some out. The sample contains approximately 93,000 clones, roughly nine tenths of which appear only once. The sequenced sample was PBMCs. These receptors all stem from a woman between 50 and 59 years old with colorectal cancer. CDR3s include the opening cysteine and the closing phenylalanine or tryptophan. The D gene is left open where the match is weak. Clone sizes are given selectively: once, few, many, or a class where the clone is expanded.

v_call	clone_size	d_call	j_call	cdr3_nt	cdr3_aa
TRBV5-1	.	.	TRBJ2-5	TGCGCCAGCAGCTTGTCTCTTATACAAGAGACCCAGTACTTC	CASSLSLIQETQYF
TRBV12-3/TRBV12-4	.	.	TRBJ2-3	TGTGCCAGCAACCCGATGGGTTCAGATACGCAGTATTTT	CASNPMGSDTQYF
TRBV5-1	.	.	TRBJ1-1	TGCGCCAGCAGCTTCGGGACGGAGAACACTGAAGCTTTCTTT	CASSFGTENTEAFF
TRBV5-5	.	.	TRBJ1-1	TGTGCCAGCAGCAGACAGGTTATGAACACTGAAGCTTTCTTT	CASSRQVMNTEAFF
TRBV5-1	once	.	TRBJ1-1	TGCGCCAGCAGTGAAACTATGACTGAAGCTTTCTTT	CASSETMTEAFF
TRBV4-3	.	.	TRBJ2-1	TGCGCCAGCAGCCCCAGCTCCTACAATGAGCAGTTCTTC	CASSPSSYNEQFF
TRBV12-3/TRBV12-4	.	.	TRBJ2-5	TGTGCCAGCAGTTTATATGGGGAGACCCAGTACTTC	CASSLYGETQYF
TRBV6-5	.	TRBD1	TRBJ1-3	TGTGCCAGCAGTTATCAGGGGGCCCATGGAAACACCATATATTTT	CASSYQGAHGNTIYF
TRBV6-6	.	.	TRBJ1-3	TGTGCCAGCAGTACCTATGACAGGAGCAGAAACACCATATATTTT	CASSTYDRSRNTIYF
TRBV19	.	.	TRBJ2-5	TGTGCCAGTAGTATTGTTTTACAAGAGACCCAGTACTTC	CASSIVLQETQYF
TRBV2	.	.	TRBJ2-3	TGTGCCAGCAGAAGAACCGGCGACACCTACACAGATACGCAGTATTTT	CASRRTGDTYTDTQYF
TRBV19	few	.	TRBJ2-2	TGTGCCAGTAGTATGTGGGGAACCGCGAACACCGGGGAGCTGTTTTTT	CASSMWGTANTGELFF
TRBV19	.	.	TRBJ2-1	TGTGCCAGTAGTATAGAGAGACTTGGCTCCTACAATGAGCAGTTCTTC	CASSIERLGSYNEQFF
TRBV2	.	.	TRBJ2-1	TGTGCCAGCAGCGCTTCAGAGGGGTACTACAATGAGCAGTTCTTC	CASSASEGYYNEQFF
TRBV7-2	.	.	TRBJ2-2	TGTGCCAGCAGCTTAGAGGGTAGCGGTAACACCGGGGAGCTGTTTTTT	CASSLEGSGNTGELFF
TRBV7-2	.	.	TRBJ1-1	TGTGCCAGCAGCTTAGGTTTCAGCGCTGAAGCTTTCTTT	CASSLGFSAEAFF
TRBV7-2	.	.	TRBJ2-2	TGTGCCAGCAGCTTAGCCACAGGGTTGCAGAACACCGGGGAGCTGTTTTTT	CASSLATGLQNTGELFF
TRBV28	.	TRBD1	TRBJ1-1	TGTGCCAGCGGTCCCTCGGGACAGTACTACACTGAAGCTTTCTTT	CASGPSGQYYTEAFF
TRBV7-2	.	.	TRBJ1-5	TGTGCCAGCAGCCCAGGGTTCTCAGGTCAGCCCCAGCATTTT	CASSPGFSGQPQHF
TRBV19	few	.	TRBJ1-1	TGTGCCAGTAGTATCCCCGGGGACACTGAAGCTTTCTTT	CASSIPGDTEAFF
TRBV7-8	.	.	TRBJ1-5	TGTGCCAGCAGCTTATCCGGGGGCCTGCAGCCCCAGCATTTT	CASSLSGGLQPQHF
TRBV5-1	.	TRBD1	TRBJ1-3	TGCGCCAGCAGCCCGACAGGGCGGGGAAACACCATATATTTT	CASSPTGRGNTIYF
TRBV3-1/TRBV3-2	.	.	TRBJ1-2	TGTGCCAGCAGCCCATGGGACGGGCTGGGCTACACCTTC	CASSPWDGLGYTF
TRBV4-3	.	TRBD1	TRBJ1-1	TGCGCCAGCAGCCAAGATCCAGGGACAGGGGGCTTTGAAGCTTTCTTT	CASSQDPGTGGFEAFF
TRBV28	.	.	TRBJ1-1	TGTGCCAGCAGTTTGTGGTGGGCAGAGAGCACTGAAGCTTTCTTT	CASSLWWAESTEAFF
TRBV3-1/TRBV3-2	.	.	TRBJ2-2	TGTGCCAGCAGCCAAGATCGGCTCACCGGGGAGCTGTTTTTT	CASSQDRLTGELFF
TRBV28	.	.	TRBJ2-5	TGTGCCAGCAGTTTATGGGAGTGGCGGTTGGAGACCCAGTACTTC	CASSLWEWRLETQYF
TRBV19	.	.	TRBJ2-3	TGTGCCAGTAGTGAATACGGGCCCACAGATACGCAGTATTTT	CASSEYGPTDTQYF